Listed below are T cell receptor beta chains from one sample, sequenced in a study of cytomegalovirus exposure and HLA in healthy donors. Produced via immunoSEQ multiplex PCR; TCRdb's table is partial and in-frame only. The repertoire table contains about 88,000 clones. The specimen sequenced was PBMCs. The source is a girl aged 5-17 years in good health and CMV-seropositive. The CDR3 runs from the conserved cysteine through the conserved F or W. A D gene is named only where the DNA matches it firmly.

d_call,j_call,v_call,cdr3_aa,cdr3_nt
TRBD1,TRBJ1-5,TRBV6-6,CASSSTGARSQPQHF,TGTGCCAGCAGTTCAACAGGGGCCCGGAGTCAGCCCCAGCATTTT
TRBD1,TRBJ1-2,TRBV4-2,CASSRSFGTTGPYGYTF,TGTGCCAGCAGCCGCAGCTTCGGAACGACAGGGCCCTATGGCTACACCTTC
NA,TRBJ1-1,TRBV9,CASSVAYVNTEAFF,TGTGCCAGCAGCGTAGCGTATGTGAACACTGAAGCTTTCTTT
NA,TRBJ1-2,TRBV6-5,CASSYSDLGQGPGYTF,TGTGCCAGCAGTTACTCTGATTTGGGGCAGGGCCCTGGCTACACCTTC
NA,TRBJ2-5,TRBV7-8,CASSLATKEGETQYF,TGTGCCAGCAGCTTAGCGACAAAGGAGGGAGAGACCCAGTACTTC
NA,TRBJ2-7,TRBV11-2,CASSLEPGWYEQYF,TGTGCCAGCAGCTTAGAGCCCGGTTGGTACGAGCAGTACTTC
TRBD1,TRBJ1-2,TRBV6-1,CASREGQGVKGYTF,TGTGCCAGCAGGGAGGGACAGGGGGTTAAAGGCTACACCTTC
NA,TRBJ2-1,TRBV13,CASSPVFPTGPSEQFF,TGTGCCAGCAGCCCAGTATTCCCCACAGGGCCTTCGGAGCAGTTCTTC
TRBD2,TRBJ2-5,TRBV2,CASSDLGASGGNRETQYF,TGTGCCAGCAGTGACCTGGGGGCTAGCGGGGGGAATAGAGAGACCCAGTACTTC
NA,TRBJ2-1,TRBV7-2,CASSVRDSTRNEQFF,TGTGCCAGCAGCGTCCGGGACTCTACAAGAAATGAGCAGTTCTTC
NA,TRBJ1-2,TRBV2,CALSGGTLYGYTF,TGTGCCCTAAGCGGGGGGACTCTCTATGGCTACACCTTC
NA,TRBJ2-5,TRBV18,CASSPPAGTQYF,TGTGCCAGCTCACCACCGGCAGGGACCCAGTACTTC
NA,TRBJ2-1,TRBV21-1,CASGAEQFF,TGTGCCAGCGGGGCTGAGCAGTTCTTC
NA,TRBJ1-3,TRBV9,CASSVVGGWTGNTIYF,TGTGCCAGCAGCGTAGTGGGAGGATGGACTGGAAACACCATATATTTT
NA,TRBJ1-2,TRBV2,CARRGTANYGYTF,TGTGCCAGGAGGGGGACGGCTAACTATGGCTACACCTTC